This passage covers 15 T cell receptor beta chains from one sample sequenced in a study of shared clonotypes between healthy human individuals. Generated by immunoSEQ multiplex PCR, the TCRdb table keeps only in-frame clones and is missing some. The table lists hundreds of thousands of clones, around 67% of them singletons. Sample: memory CD4+ T cells sorted from blood. Sample subset: CD45RA-negative fraction. The receptors stem from a young woman in good health.

This chain connects TRBV6-1 to TRBJ2-1, with 9 bases aligning to TRBD2. The germline V gene has CDR1 MNHNS and CDR2 SASEGT. Trimming took 3 bases from V and 7 from J; bases not matched to a gene: 7. The CDR3 loop spans 15 amino acids. The CDR3, as DNA: TGTGCCAGCAGTGAGCCGGGCACTAGCGGGAATGAGCAGTTCTTC. Translating it yields CASSEPGTSGNEQFF.

V usage is TRBV7-2 and J usage is TRBJ2-6, with unresolved D. This CDR3 is built from 16 residues. V was pared by 1 base and J by 0 bases, with 7 bases between. The germline V gene encodes CDR1 SGHTA and CDR2 FQGNSA. The CDR3 reads CASSLDVVSGANVLTF. The CDR3 DNA sequence: TGTGCCAGCAGCTTAGACGTGGTCTCTGGGGCCAACGTCCTGACTTTC.

This clone has just one count. A much larger clone differs by one base, so this may be a read error. Other DNA sequences in this sample translate to the same CDR3. The chain recombines TRBV14 with TRBJ2-7; 7 bases line up with TRBD1. This CDR3 contains 13 residues. The V gene's germline CDR1 is SGHDN and CDR2 FVKESK. The CDR3 sequence is CASSSRDSQEQYF. The CDR3, as DNA: TGTGCCAGCAGCAGCCGGGACAGCCAAGAGCAGTACTTT.

The chain employs TRBV6-1 and TRBJ1-4; 7 bases fit TRBD1. Trimming at V came to 5 bases and at J to 6 bases, leaving 6 bases not matched to a gene. Looked up from germline, CDR1 is MNHNS and CDR2 is SASEGT. The CDR3 runs 14 residues. The CDR3 DNA reads TGTGCCAGCAGTTTAGGGGGCTTGGATGAAAAACTGTTTTTT. It encodes CASSLGGLDEKLFF.

This clone appeared once. This chain links TRBV4-1 with TRBJ2-3, with TRBD2 identical over 13 bases. CDR1 and CDR2 from the germline V gene are MGHRA and YSYEKL. V dropped 2 bases and J dropped 2; count of bases not matched to a gene: 10. CDR3 length: 19 amino acids. Here the CDR3 reads CASSQFGLAGEALTDTQYF. CDR3 DNA sequence: TGCGCCAGCAGCCAATTCGGACTAGCGGGAGAAGCCCTCACAGATACGCAGTATTTT.

The sample holds one count of this clone. J is TRBJ2-5 and V is TRBV5-4; TRBD2 aligns across 8 bases. CDR1 and CDR2 from the germline V gene are SGHNT and YYREEE (reference sequence). V gave up 3 bases and J gave up 4 bases; unmatched junction bases: 5. The CDR3 is 14 residues long. Here the CDR3 reads CASSSGLDLETQYF. CDR3 in DNA: TGTGCCAGCAGCTCGGGACTAGATTTAGAGACCCAGTACTTC. The full variable domain, rest sourced from reference TRBV5-4 and TRBJ2-5, is ETGVTQSPTHLIKTRGQQVTLRCSSQSGHNTVSWYQQALGQGPQFIFQYYREEENGRGNFPPRFSGLQFPNYSSELNVNALELDDSALYLCASSSGLDLETQYFGPGTRLLVL.

This clone was recorded at least ten times. V and J are TRBV7-2 and TRBJ2-1; D not resolved. Germline CDR1 is SGHTA and CDR2 is FQGNSA. Trimming took 5 bases from V and 8 from J, leaving 25 bases between them. This CDR3 is built from 17 residues. The CDR3, as DNA: TGTGCCAGCAGCCCACCGTTCGTACGACCCCTTATGTATGAGCAGTTCTTC. Translation: CASSPPFVRPLMYEQFF.

This chain connects TRBV7-2 to TRBJ1-1, with D uncertain. Germline V gene lookup returns CDR1 SGHTA and CDR2 FQGNSA. CDR3 length equals 13 residues. V gave up 5 bases and J gave up 5 bases, with 12 bases separating them. DNA for the CDR3: TGTGCCAGCAGCCCGCCTAGGGAGACTGAAGCTTTCTTT. The encoded protein is CASSPPRETEAFF.

This clone was observed a single time. The chain has TRBV5-1 and TRBJ1-1; tentative D call: TRBD1 (5 bases). CDR1 is SGHRS and CDR2 is YFSETQ in the germline V gene. The CDR3 runs to 15 residues. With 0 bases removed from V and 0 bases from J, the gap between germline ends came to 9 bases. The CDR3 nucleotides read TGCGCCAGCAGCTTGGCAGGGACCTTGAACACTGAAGCTTTCTTT. It translates to CASSLAGTLNTEAFF.

The chain joins TRBV6-4 to TRBJ2-2, with a weak D call TRBD1 (5 bases). Trimming pared 4 bases from V and 4 bases from J, leaving 13 bases between. Germline CDR1 reads MRHNA; CDR2 reads SNTAGT. This CDR3 contains 15 residues. This chain's CDR3 is CASSVQGQGTGELFF. In nucleotides, the CDR3 is TGTGCCAGCAGTGTACAAGGACAAGGCACCGGGGAGCTGTTTTTT.

This clone was counted once. The V call is TRBV6-1, the J call TRBJ2-6, with D maybe TRBD1 (5 bases). From germline, CDR1 is MNHNS and CDR2 SASEGT. The CDR3 extends over 15 amino acids. The V end lost 3 bases, the J end lost 3 bases, and 9 bases lay between the germline ends. CDR3: CASSEQGFGANVLTF. For the CDR3, the DNA is TGTGCCAGCAGTGAGCAGGGTTTTGGGGCCAACGTCCTGACTTTC.

V usage is TRBV30 and J usage is TRBJ2-7; D is undetermined. V lost 5 bases, J lost 0 bases, and 11 bases lay in between. The germline CDR1 and CDR2 sequences are GTSNPN and SVGIG (reference sequence). The CDR3 consists of 13 residues. CDR3 in amino acids: CAWAKHTSYEQYF. CDR3 nucleotides: TGTGCCTGGGCTAAGCACACCTCCTACGAGCAGTACTTC.

The genes are TRBV20-1 and TRBJ1-2; D remains unclear. The ends were cut back, 5 bases at V and 6 bases at J, with 10 bases in the middle. CDR1 and CDR2 from the germline V gene are DFQATT and SNEGSKA (reference sequence). This CDR3 contains 11 residues. The CDR3 sequence: CSAGSGDGYTF. The CDR3 DNA reads TGCAGTGCTGGGTCCGGGGATGGCTACACCTTC.

CDR3 region: CASSDSRSPLSYEQYF. CDR3 in DNA: TGTGCCAGCAGTGACTCCCGCAGTCCCCTCTCCTACGAGCAGTACTTC. The chain combines TRBV6-4 with TRBJ2-7; D is uncertain. The V gene lost 0 bases and the J gene lost 0 bases, with 12 bases spanning the gap. There are 16 residues in the CDR3. The germline gives CDR1 MRHNA, CDR2 SNTAGT.

The J gene is TRBJ2-5, the V gene TRBV5-1; TRBD2 aligns across 7 bases. CDR3 length: 16 amino acids. CDR1 is SGHRS, CDR2 YFSETQ, per germline. The V gene end was trimmed by 0 bases and the J gene end by 4 bases; junction bases not matched to a gene: 9. This chain's CDR3 is CASSLGGGRGRETQYF. In DNA, the CDR3 is TGCGCCAGCAGCTTGGGCGGCGGGAGAGGACGAGAGACCCAGTACTTC.